The present T cell receptor (beta chain) was sequenced within a study of monozygotic twins with inflammatory bowel disease. Notes on the study in general: Repertoires of patients may have been made more variable by differing immunosuppressive treatments. T cell subtypes were not distinguishable in this analysis.

Worth noting for this clonotype: Its antigen is still unknown.

Each CDR3 protein gets one entry in TCRdb, which reprocessed the 5' RACE reads and gives no DNA. The specimen's table records some 440,000 distinct CDR3 sequences. This CDR3 comprises 16 residues. CDR1 is SGHTS and CDR2 is YDEGEE in the germline V gene. Sequencing used blood. The source is a human donor with ulcerative colitis or Crohn's disease, or a healthy co-twin of an affected twin (not recorded which). The chain carries TRBV5-8 and TRBJ2-3; TCRdb reports TRBD1, a call that lacks DNA to check it against. The CDR3 region is CASSLGQPGGPDTQYF.